Below are 16 T cell receptor beta chains sequenced from a single sample in a study of T cells in Graves' hyperthyroidism and ophthalmopathy. There were TCR beta CDR3 regions amplified from RNA transcripts. Carried out on the TCR CDR3, a first-round RT-PCR used the HTBI primer set. TCRdb independently ran MiXCR on the multiplex PCR reads; one entry per CDR3 protein. The table lists about 660,000 distinct CDR3 sequences, over 40% of them singletons, with about 7% in the top ten. The sequenced material came from peripheral blood or thyroid tissue (not recorded which). All receptors come from an adult man with Graves' disease, either hyperthyroidism or ophthalmopathy (not recorded which).

The rearrangement joins TRBV10-3 to TRBJ2-5; D gene unclear. The V and J ends lost 3 bases and 3 bases respectively, with 8 bases between them. CDR1 and CDR2 from the germline V gene are ENHRY and SYGVKD. The CDR3 runs 13 residues. This CDR3 is CAISESDEETQYF. CDR3 bases: TGTGCCATCAGTGAATCGGACGAAGAGACCCAGTACTTC.

The rearrangement uses TRBV19 and TRBJ1-3; D is uncertain. Per germline, CDR1 LNHDA and CDR2 SQIVND (reference sequence). Trimming shortened V by 2 bases and J by 0 bases, and 14 bases separated the two germline ends. The CDR3 has 17 amino acids. The chain's CDR3 is CASSITLRVRSGNTIYF. CDR3 sequence (DNA): TGTGCCAGTAGTATAACTCTCCGGGTTCGCTCTGGAAACACCATATATTTT.

This clonotype has just a few counts. V usage is TRBV10-3 and J usage is TRBJ2-7; 9 bases map to TRBD2. V shed 10 bases, J shed 6 bases, and the junction held 16 bases outside the gene matches. The length of the CDR3 is 15 residues. Germline CDR1 and CDR2: ENHRY and SYGVKD. CDR3 DNA: TGTGCCAGCAAACAGGGTTCTAGCGGGGTCCGCGAGCAGTACTTC. It codes for CASKQGSSGVREQYF.

The chain links TRBV7-9 to TRBJ2-3; 7 nucleotides match TRBD1. The CDR3 consists of 13 residues. Germline V gene sequence: CDR1 SEHNR, CDR2 FQNEAQ (reference sequence). V shed 6 bases, J shed 10 bases, and the junction held 10 bases outside the gene matches. The CDR3 here is CASRPDRFQPQYF. CDR3 nucleotides: TGTGCCAGCAGACCGGACAGGTTCCAGCCGCAGTATTTT. Complete variable domain (other parts from reference TRBV7-9 and TRBJ2-3): DTGVSQNPRHKITKRGQNVTFRCDPISEHNRLYWYRQTLGQGPEFLTYFQNEAQLEKSRLLSDRFSAERPKGSFSTLEIQRTEQGDSAMYLCASRPDRFQPQYFGPGTRLTVL.

This clonotype has just a few counts. The chain links TRBV15 to TRBJ1-5; D call uncertain. The CDR3 is 15 residues long. Trimming took 8 bases from V and 4 from J, leaving 18 bases between them. Germline loops: CDR1 LNHNV, CDR2 YYDKDF (reference sequence). In DNA form, the CDR3 reads TGTGCCACCTGGACTACGCGCAGATGGAATCAGCCCCAGCATTTT. Translation: CATWTTRRWNQPQHF.

This clonotype came up many times. This chain joins TRBV7-2 and TRBJ1-5, with 7 bases aligning to TRBD1. Germline CDR1 SGHTA, CDR2 FQGNSA. Germline trimming cut 1 base from V and 6 bases from J; bases unmatched to any gene: 3. This CDR3 has 14 amino acids. CDR3 coding DNA: TGTGCCAGCAGCTTAGTGCAGGGGGTTCAGCCCCAGCATTTT. This codes for CASSLVQGVQPQHF.

This clonotype was counted between two and nine times. The chain carries TRBV7-9 and TRBJ1-4; 7 nucleotides align to TRBD1. The CDR3 is made up of 15 amino acids. CDR1 is SEHNR and CDR2 is FQNEAQ in the germline V gene (reference sequence). V lost 6 bases to trimming and J lost 6 bases; unmatched junction nucleotides: 10. CDR3 nucleotide sequence: TGTGCCAGCAGTCGGCGACAGGGCTTACATGAAAAACTGTTTTTT. Translating it yields CASSRRQGLHEKLFF.

Details on this clonotype: Since a much larger clone is just one base distant, this may be a read error. The chain carries TRBV9 and TRBJ1-5, with D maybe TRBD1 (6 bases). The germline CDR1 and CDR2 sequences are SGDLS and YYNGEE. The CDR3 runs to 15 residues. CDR3 in amino acids: CASSVGGASNQSQHF. In nucleotides, the CDR3 is TGTGCCAGCAGCGTAGGGGGGGCGAGCAATCAGTCCCAGCATTTT.

This clonotype was found many times. The chain carries TRBV7-6 and TRBJ1-5; D is undetermined. The CDR3 loop spans 14 amino acids. Trimming took off 1 base at V and 6 bases at J, with 10 bases between the two ends. Germline V lookup: CDR1 SGHVS, CDR2 FNYEAQ. This CDR3 is CASSLVLGGQPQHF. For the CDR3, the DNA is TGTGCCAGCAGCTTAGTTCTGGGCGGTCAGCCCCAGCATTTT.

This clonotype was counted between two and nine times. CDR3 DNA: TGCGCCAGCAGCCCGCTGATGGCGACTCCGGGGGAAAAACTGTTTTTT. Its protein product is CASSPLMATPGEKLFF. This sequence joins TRBV5-1 and TRBJ1-4; D not resolved. This CDR3 is 16 amino acids long. The V and J ends lost 4 bases and 8 bases respectively, with 21 bases between them. Germline lookup yields CDR1 SGHRS and CDR2 YFSETQ. Variable domain in full (rest from reference TRBV5-1 and TRBJ1-4): KAGVTQTPRYLIKTRGQQVTLSCSPISGHRSVSWYQQTPGQGLQFLFEYFSETQRNKGNFPGRFSGRQFSNSRSEMNVSTLELGDSALYLCASSPLMATPGEKLFFGSGTQLSVL.

This clonotype was found a few times. The chain combines TRBV7-2 with TRBJ1-4; a weak D match, TRBD1 (5 bases). The CDR3 spans 18 residues. The germline gives CDR1 SGHTA, CDR2 FQGNSA. V gave up 8 bases and J gave up 0 bases, with 22 bases separating them. CDR3 sequence (DNA): TGTGCCAGCGGAAGCCCCCTCAAGGACATTACAACTAATGAAAAACTGTTTTTT. Its translation is CASGSPLKDITTNEKLFF.

The chain joins TRBV7-9 to TRBJ1-5; 7 bases agree with TRBD1. There are 15 residues in the CDR3. V lost 7 bases to trimming and J lost 6 bases; unmatched junction nucleotides: 12. Per germline, CDR1 SEHNR and CDR2 FQNEAQ (reference sequence). The CDR3 is CASTAAGQLGQPQHF. As DNA, the CDR3 is TGTGCCAGCACCGCTGCGGGACAGCTTGGTCAGCCCCAGCATTTT.

This clonotype was picked up many times. V gene TRBV7-2 combines with J gene TRBJ1-2; D gene unclear. Trimming left V 1 base short and J 8 bases short, with 14 bases between. This CDR3 region has 14 residues. Per germline, CDR1 SGHTA and CDR2 FQGNSA. The CDR3 is CASSLESQVRGYTF. The CDR3 coding sequence is TGTGCCAGCAGCTTAGAATCCCAGGTACGAGGCTACACCTTC.

CDR3 DNA sequence: TGTGCCAGCATCGGACTAGCGGGTCAAGAGACCCAGTACTTC. The encoded protein is CASIGLAGQETQYF. The rearrangement joins TRBV6-5 to TRBJ2-5; 11 nucleotides match TRBD2. The germline V gene encodes CDR1 MNHEY and CDR2 SVGAGI. V gave up 7 bases and J gave up 2 bases; unmatched junction bases: 3. This CDR3 is built from 14 residues.

This clonotype was detected a few times. V usage is TRBV7-2 and J usage is TRBJ1-5; D ambiguous. CDR1 SGHTA and CDR2 FQGNSA come from the germline V gene. Trimming removed 1 base at V and 0 bases at J, with 7 bases between. The CDR3 is made up of 15 amino acids. The DNA for the CDR3 is TGTGCCAGCAGCTTAGTTCCGGATAGCAATCAGCCCCAGCATTTT. Translation gives CASSLVPDSNQPQHF.

The chain has TRBV5-1 and TRBJ1-1; D call uncertain. The CDR3 is 14 residues long. Germline CDR1 and CDR2: SGHRS and YFSETQ. V lost 4 bases, J lost 1 base, and 11 bases lay in between. In DNA form, the CDR3 reads TGCGCCAGCAGCGTAATTTCAACGAACACTGAAGCTTTCTTT. Amino acids: CASSVISTNTEAFF.